Each of the 30 T cell receptor beta chains below was sequenced from the same sample in a study of a mutant IDH1 vaccine in newly diagnosed glioma. Specified time point: baseline, week 1 (first vaccination visit). The treatment denotes: pre-vaccination baseline after standard-of-care therapy. Method: immunoSEQ multiplex PCR; TCRdb's copy keeps in-frame clones and lacks some. The table lists about 59,000 clones, more than 85% of them singletons, with over 2.5% in the top ten. Sequencing used PBMCs, obtained from a glioma patient treated with radiotherapy, temozolomide or both. These receptors originate from a man aged 45-65 years with glioma.

The J gene is TRBJ1-5, the V gene TRBV2; D is undetermined. The V end was cut by 8 bases, the J end by 4 bases, with 15 bases between. The length of the CDR3 is 14 residues. Per the germline V gene, CDR1 is SNHLY and CDR2 is FYNNEI. The CDR3 bases are TGTGCCAGCTGGGAATCGGTAGGTAATCAGCCCCAGCATTTT. Amino acids: CASWESVGNQPQHF.

The V call is TRBV5-1, the J call TRBJ2-5; D may correspond to TRBD1 or TRBD2 (5 bases each). V was trimmed by 6 bases and J by 1 base, leaving 16 bases between them. Germline CDR1 is SGHRS and CDR2 is YFSETQ. The CDR3 is made up of 15 amino acids. The CDR3 sequence is CASTFGAGTQETQYF. As DNA, the CDR3 is TGCGCCAGCACCTTTGGGGCGGGCACCCAAGAGACCCAGTACTTC.

This clone was observed a handful of times. J is TRBJ2-7 and V is TRBV2, with D tentatively TRBD1 (6 bases). The CDR3 totals 14 residues. In germline, CDR1 is SNHLY, CDR2 FYNNEI. Trimming shortened V by 1 base and J by 3 bases, and 10 bases separated the two germline ends. The CDR3 is CASSEGTEIYEQYF. In DNA, the CDR3 is TGTGCCAGCAGTGAAGGGACAGAGATCTACGAGCAGTACTTC.

This rearrangement joins TRBV6-5 to TRBJ1-5; D perhaps matches TRBD1 (6 bases). The CDR3 sequence is 13 residues long. CDR1 and CDR2 from the germline V gene are MNHEY and SVGAGI. V was clipped by 10 bases and J by 6 bases, with 16 bases between them. This CDR3 reads CATQGQWGQPQHF. CDR3 coding DNA: TGTGCCACCCAAGGACAGTGGGGTCAGCCCCAGCATTTT.

V gene TRBV19 combines with J gene TRBJ2-7; the D is unclear. Germline CDR1 LNHDA, CDR2 SQIVND (reference sequence). The CDR3 has 15 residues. V lost 0 bases, J lost 0 bases, and 9 bases lay in between. CDR3 sequence: CASSIDRTSSYEQYF. The CDR3 DNA sequence: TGTGCCAGTAGTATAGATCGGACGAGCTCCTACGAGCAGTACTTC.

The chain has TRBV6-5 and TRBJ2-5; tentatively, D is TRBD2 (5 bases). Between the trimmed V and J ends, which lost 5 bases and 5 bases, there was a span of 12 bases. This CDR3 is 13 amino acids long. In germline, CDR1 is MNHEY, CDR2 SVGAGI. The CDR3 DNA sequence: TGTGCCAGCAGTCCTCGAGGGCAGGAGACCCAGTACTTC. It codes for CASSPRGQETQYF.

V and J are TRBV5-1 and TRBJ2-5, with D uncertain. The length of the CDR3 is 11 residues. From germline, CDR1 is SGHRS and CDR2 YFSETQ. Deletions cut 1 base from V and 5 bases from J, with 3 bases between. DNA of the CDR3: TGCGCCAGCAGCTTGATGGAGACCCAGTACTTC. It encodes CASSLMETQYF.

V is TRBV10-1 and J is TRBJ2-7; 10 bases align to TRBD1. With V trimmed by 0 bases and J by 4 bases, 3 bases remained unmatched. CDR3 length equals 15 residues. The germline gives CDR1 WNHNN, CDR2 SYGVQD (reference sequence). CDR3 nucleotide sequence: TGCGCCAGCAGTGAGTCGGTGGGACAGGGGTACGAGCAGTACTTC. It encodes CASSESVGQGYEQYF.

The V and J genes are TRBV5-1 and TRBJ1-4, with a weak D call TRBD1 (6 bases). Germline V gives CDR1 SGHRS, CDR2 YFSETQ. Deletions cut 3 bases from V and 6 bases from J, with 15 bases between. The CDR3 is 15 amino acids. The CDR3 reads CASSSTGGKDEKLFF. CDR3 nucleotide sequence: TGCGCCAGCAGCTCGACCGGGGGCAAGGATGAAAAACTGTTTTTT.

This chain uses TRBV12-2 with TRBJ2-7; the D call of TRBD2 is as the table states it, not checked on the DNA. TRBV12-2 is a pseudogene locus. This CDR3 contains 15 residues. In DNA, the CDR3 is TGTGCAAGTCGCGGAGTGGCGGGAGGTGGCTACGAGCAGTACTTC. Translating it yields CASRGVAGGGYEQYF.

V usage is TRBV2 and J usage is TRBJ1-2, with a weak D call TRBD1 (6 bases). Trimming cost V 4 bases and J 8 bases, with 14 bases left between them. CDR1 SNHLY and CDR2 FYNNEI come from the germline V gene. The CDR3 covers 13 residues. The CDR3 nucleotides are TGTGCCAGCAGTGGGACAGTTCCTAGCGGCTACACCTTC. Encoded protein: CASSGTVPSGYTF.

The chain employs TRBV19 and TRBJ1-5; possibly TRBD1 for D (6 bases). In germline, CDR1 is LNHDA, CDR2 SQIVND (reference sequence). The CDR3 runs 19 residues. V dropped 7 bases and J dropped 2 bases, with 27 bases sitting between them. The CDR3 bases are TGTGCCAGTACCCCCTTACAGGGAAGGGGGATAGAAGGCAATCAGCCCCAGCATTTT. Its translation is CASTPLQGRGIEGNQPQHF.

The chain is built from TRBV19 and TRBJ2-1, with 10 bases matching TRBD2. V lost 3 bases, J lost 6 bases, and 5 bases stayed unmatched. In germline, CDR1 is LNHDA, CDR2 SQIVND (reference sequence). CDR3 length: 15 amino acids. The CDR3 loop reads CASSMTSGFPNEQFF. The CDR3 DNA reads TGTGCCAGTAGTATGACTAGCGGGTTCCCCAATGAGCAGTTCTTC.

The chain recombines TRBV30 with TRBJ2-1, with D unresolved. The germline V and J ends were trimmed by 0 bases and 0 bases, with 9 bases remaining between them. In germline, CDR1 is GTSNPN, CDR2 SVGIG (reference sequence). The CDR3 loop spans 15 amino acids. The CDR3: CAWSVGSSSYNEQFF. CDR3 coding DNA: TGTGCCTGGAGTGTAGGGTCGAGCTCCTACAATGAGCAGTTCTTC.

The V and J genes are TRBV5-4 and TRBJ2-1; maybe TRBD1 (6 bases). CDR3 length equals 16 residues. Deletions cut 4 bases from V and 1 base from J, with 15 bases between. Per the germline V gene, CDR1 is SGHNT and CDR2 is YYREEE (reference sequence). CDR3 in amino acids: CASSPTRDTSYNEQFF. The CDR3 DNA sequence: TGTGCCAGCAGCCCTACTCGGGACACATCCTACAATGAGCAGTTCTTC.

The V gene is TRBV7-3, the J gene TRBJ2-7, with a tentative D call TRBD2 (5 bases). Germline loops: CDR1 SGHTA, CDR2 FQGTGA. Trimming removed 1 base from V and 3 bases from J, with 7 bases in between. The CDR3 runs 13 residues. CDR3: CASSLKGDYEQYF. The CDR3 region has the DNA TGTGCCAGCAGCTTAAAGGGAGACTACGAGCAGTACTTC. Based on the CDR3 plus reference TRBV7-3 and TRBJ2-7, the full variable domain is GAGVSQTPSNKVTEKGKYVELRCDPISGHTALYWYRQSLGQGPEFLIYFQGTGAADDSGLPNDRFFAVRPEGSVSTLKIQRTERGDSAVYLCASSLKGDYEQYFGPGTRLTVT.

The rearrangement links TRBV6-5 to TRBJ2-5, with 7 positions matching TRBD2. Germline CDR1 is MNHEY and CDR2 is SVGAGI. J gave up 7 bases and V 6 bases, and 5 bases lay outside the gene matches. The CDR3 runs 12 residues. CDR3 amino acids: CASRAPGGTQYF. The CDR3, as DNA: TGTGCCAGCAGGGCCCCGGGGGGGACCCAGTACTTC.

In its sample, this clone was seen a few times. The chain carries TRBV6-6 and TRBJ1-1, with D hard to call. Germline CDR1 MNHNY, CDR2 SVGAGI (reference sequence). V was pared by 5 bases and J by 7 bases, with 20 bases between. CDR3 length: 15 residues. This CDR3 is CASSTNTAAENEAFF. DNA for the CDR3: TGTGCCAGCAGTACAAACACAGCGGCCGAAAATGAAGCTTTCTTT.

This chain connects TRBV14 to TRBJ1-4; D gene ambiguous. Germline CDR1 and CDR2: SGHDN and FVKESK. This CDR3 spans 12 amino acids. The V gene lost 2 bases and the J gene lost 8 bases, with 6 bases spanning the gap. CDR3: CASSQWEEKLFF. Written as DNA, the CDR3 is TGTGCCAGCAGCCAATGGGAAGAAAAACTGTTTTTT.

Concerning this clone: Other nucleotide sequences from this sample produce the same CDR3. The DNA of the CDR3 is TGTGCCAGCAGTGAGACCTACGAGCAGTACTTC. Translated: CASSETYEQYF. The chain uses TRBV2 and TRBJ2-7; D is uncertain. V was clipped by 3 bases and J by 2 bases, with 2 bases between them. This CDR3 is 11 amino acids long. The V gene's germline CDR1 is SNHLY and CDR2 FYNNEI.

This chain uses TRBV19 with TRBJ2-1, with D possibly being TRBD1 (6 bases). The CDR3 spans 15 residues. V lost 3 bases and J 9 bases, leaving 18 bases between the germline ends. Germline values: CDR1 LNHDA, CDR2 SQIVND (reference sequence). For the CDR3, the DNA is TGTGCCAGTAGTATGATGGGCACAGGGTATGTTGAGCAGTTCTTC. It encodes CASSMMGTGYVEQFF.

The chain recombines TRBV5-1 with TRBJ2-3; possibly TRBD2 for D (7 bases). Between the trimmed V and J ends, which lost 0 bases and 4 bases, there was a span of 15 bases. There are 16 residues in the CDR3. CDR1 and CDR2 (germline): SGHRS, YFSETQ. The CDR3: CASSLAWGGVSDTQYF. Written as DNA, the CDR3 is TGCGCCAGCAGCTTGGCCTGGGGGGGCGTCTCAGATACGCAGTATTTT.

The V and J genes are TRBV27 and TRBJ2-3; maybe TRBD2 (6 bases). V shed 5 bases and J shed 9 bases, with 15 bases lying between them. The germline V gene has CDR1 MNHEY and CDR2 SMNVEV (reference sequence). The CDR3 runs 13 residues. The CDR3 is CASSPGRLGTQYF. The CDR3 DNA is TGTGCCAGCAGTCCGGGCCGACTAGGAACGCAGTATTTT.

CDR3 protein: CASSPDRVANSPLHF. Written as DNA, the CDR3 is TGCGCCAGCAGCCCAGACAGGGTGGCTAATTCACCCCTCCACTTT. The chain is built from TRBV4-3 and TRBJ1-6, with 7 bases that match TRBD1. The CDR3 runs 15 residues. With 4 bases clipped from V and 6 bases from J, the junction kept 6 bases outside the gene matches. Germline V gene data show CDR1 as LGHNA and CDR2 as YSLEER.

For this clone: Other DNA sequences in the same sample also yield this CDR3. The genes are TRBV2 and TRBJ2-3; D ambiguous. Between the trimmed V and J ends, which lost 8 bases and 0 bases, there was a span of 9 bases. CDR1 is SNHLY and CDR2 is FYNNEI in the germline V gene. There are 13 residues in the CDR3. In DNA, the CDR3 is TGTGCCAGCCGGGTCGGTAGCACAGATACGCAGTATTTT. It is translated as CASRVGSTDTQYF.

This CDR3 reads CASSPPKSGTEAFF. The CDR3 DNA reads as TGTGCCAGCAGCCCCCCTAAATCGGGGACTGAAGCTTTCTTT. The V gene is TRBV6-5, the J gene TRBJ1-1, with D uncertain. Germline assignment: CDR1 MNHEY and CDR2 SVGAGI. This CDR3 spans 14 amino acids. V lost 6 bases, J lost 5 bases, and 16 bases lay in between.

The chain links TRBV4-3 to TRBJ1-3; D gene ambiguous. V was shortened by 3 bases and J by 4 bases, with 4 bases between the two germline ends. The CDR3 has 12 residues. Germline CDR1 and CDR2: LGHNA and YSLEER. The CDR3 reads CASSHDGNTIYF. The DNA of the CDR3 is TGCGCCAGCAGCCACGACGGAAACACCATATATTTT.

This clone was observed a single time. V gene TRBV5-1 combines with J gene TRBJ1-2; 7 nucleotides match TRBD1. The junction had 3 bases not matched to a gene; V was cut back by 3 bases and J by 1 base. Germline assignment: CDR1 SGHRS and CDR2 YFSETQ. This CDR3 is 14 amino acids long. The CDR3 DNA follows: TGCGCCAGCAGCTCAAGACAGGGTAACTATGGCTACACCTTC. It encodes CASSSRQGNYGYTF. Full variable domain (outside the CDR3, taken from reference TRBV5-1 and TRBJ1-2): KAGVTQTPRYLIKTRGQQVTLSCSPISGHRSVSWYQQTPGQGLQFLFEYFSETQRNKGNFPGRFSGRQFSNSRSEMNVSTLELGDSALYLCASSSRQGNYGYTFGSGTRLTVV.

The V gene is TRBV29-1, the J gene TRBJ2-1; TRBD2 matches 12 bases. The CDR3 sequence is 19 residues long. V trimming: 3 bases; J trimming: 0 bases; junction bases outside the gene matches: 12. Germline values: CDR1 SQVTM, CDR2 ANQGSEA. Here the CDR3 DNA reads TGCAGCGTTGAGGGACTAGCGGGTTTATCAGTCGGCTCCTACAATGAGCAGTTCTTC. Amino acids: CSVEGLAGLSVGSYNEQFF.

The chain is built from TRBV30 and TRBJ2-7; D is tentatively TRBD1 or TRBD2 (6 bases each). Germline assignment: CDR1 GTSNPN and CDR2 SVGIG (reference sequence). The CDR3 sequence is 17 residues long. V dropped 4 bases and J dropped 6 bases, with 28 bases sitting between them. The CDR3 DNA reads as TGTGCCTGGACCCCTTCGCATGGGATCTACAGGGAGGTCGAGCAGTACTTC. Translated: CAWTPSHGIYREVEQYF.